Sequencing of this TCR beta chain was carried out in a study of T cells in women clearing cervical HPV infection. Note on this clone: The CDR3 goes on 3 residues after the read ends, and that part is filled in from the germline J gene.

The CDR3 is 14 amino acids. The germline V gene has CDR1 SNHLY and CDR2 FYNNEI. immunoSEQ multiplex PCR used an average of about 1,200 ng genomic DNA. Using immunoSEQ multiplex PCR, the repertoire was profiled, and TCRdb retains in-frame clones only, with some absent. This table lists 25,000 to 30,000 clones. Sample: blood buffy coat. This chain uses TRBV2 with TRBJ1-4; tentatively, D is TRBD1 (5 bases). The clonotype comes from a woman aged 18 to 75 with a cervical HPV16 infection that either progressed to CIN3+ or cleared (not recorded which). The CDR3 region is CASSEWQGNRRLFF. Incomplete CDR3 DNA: TGTGCCAGCAGTGAATGGCAGGGAAACAGGAGA.